A single sample gave rise to the 14 T cell receptor beta chains below, sequenced in a study of a mutant IDH1 vaccine in newly diagnosed glioma. The antigens of these receptors remain unknown. Time point specified: week 23, last vaccination. Every single dose of the vaccine, 300 ug of mutant IDH1 20-mer peptide, came with topical imiquimod. Libraries were prepared by immunoSEQ multiplex PCR; TCRdb keeps only in-frame clonotypes and omits some of them. This repertoire shows 75,000 to 80,000 clones, 85% to 90% found once; its top ten account for around 0.77%. This material consisted of PBMCs, taken from a glioma patient whose treatment included an IDH1 peptide vaccine. The receptors here all came from a woman aged 45-65 years with glioma.

The chain recombines TRBV5-4 with TRBJ1-1; 7 bases map to TRBD1. Per the germline V gene, CDR1 is SGHNT and CDR2 is YYREEE (reference sequence). The CDR3 is 14 residues long. V gave up 4 bases and J gave up 6 bases; unmatched junction bases: 9. The DNA of the CDR3 is TGTGCCAGCAGCGTCAACAGGGGTCAGGCTGAAGCTTTCTTT. Amino acids: CASSVNRGQAEAFF.

This clone appeared a single time. The V call is TRBV7-8, the J call TRBJ2-7; no definite D call. The CDR3 covers 11 residues. Germline V gene sequence: CDR1 SGHVS, CDR2 FQNEAQ. Trimming removed 1 base at V and 6 bases at J, with 4 bases between. The CDR3 sequence is CASSLVAEQYF. CDR3 sequence (DNA): TGTGCCAGCAGCTTAGTCGCCGAGCAGTACTTC. Together with reference TRBV7-8 and TRBJ2-7, the CDR3 gives the full variable domain: GAGVSQSPRYKVAKRGQDVALRCDPISGHVSLFWYQQALGQGPEFLTYFQNEAQLDKSGLPSDRFFAERPEGSVSTLKIQRTQQEDSAVYLCASSLVAEQYFGPGTRLTVT.

The chain uses TRBV5-1 and TRBJ2-5, with D hard to call. This CDR3 comprises 11 residues. Trimming removed 3 bases from V and 5 bases from J, with 5 bases in between. Germline V gene sequence: CDR1 SGHRS, CDR2 YFSETQ. The DNA for the CDR3 is TGCGCCAGCAGCTACGGCGAGACCCAGTACTTC. Its protein product is CASSYGETQYF.

The V gene is TRBV2, the J gene TRBJ1-4; TRBD1 is a possible D gene (6 bases). CDR1 and CDR2 from the germline V gene are SNHLY and FYNNEI. This CDR3 has 12 amino acids. The V end was cut by 4 bases, the J end by 8 bases, with 8 bases between. The CDR3 spells CASSGTVEKLFF. DNA for the CDR3: TGTGCCAGCAGTGGGACAGTCGAAAAACTGTTTTTT.

The gene calls are TRBV27 and TRBJ2-1; 12 bases line up with TRBD2. CDR1 is MNHEY and CDR2 is SMNVEV in the germline V gene (reference sequence). The J segment lost 2 bases and the V segment lost 6 bases, leaving 5 bases of the junction unmatched. The CDR3 is made up of 16 amino acids. CDR3 sequence (DNA): TGTGCCAGCAGCTCGACTAGCGGGAGACCCTACAATGAGCAGTTCTTC. The encoded protein is CASSSTSGRPYNEQFF.

This chain connects TRBV5-1 to TRBJ2-1; no reliable D call. There are 14 residues in the CDR3. Per the germline V gene, CDR1 is SGHRS and CDR2 is YFSETQ. Trimming left V 0 bases short and J 4 bases short, with 8 bases between. The CDR3 loop reads CASSLGDQYNEQFF. The CDR3 DNA reads TGCGCCAGCAGCTTGGGAGACCAATACAATGAGCAGTTCTTC.

The chain has TRBV2 and TRBJ2-5; D unclear. The J call may be wrong; the DNA end is better matched by TRBJ2-7. The CDR3 is 10 amino acids. The germline V gene encodes CDR1 SNHLY and CDR2 FYNNEI. CDR3 DNA: TGTGCCAGCAGGGGTAGCGAGCAGTACTTC. Its translation: CASRGSEQYF.

This clone was counted between two and nine times. Other nucleotide sequences from this sample produce the same CDR3. The V gene is TRBV20-1, the J gene TRBJ1-1, with D possibly being TRBD1 (5 bases). CDR3 length: 11 amino acids. Germline V gene lookup returns CDR1 DFQATT and CDR2 SNEGSKA (reference sequence). V lost 5 bases, J lost 5 bases, and 9 bases lay in between. DNA of the CDR3: TGCAGTGCTTCCAGGGAAACTGAAGCTTTCTTT. This translates into CSASRETEAFF.

There are a few counts of this clone. The chain couples TRBV5-1 to TRBJ1-1; the match to TRBD1 covers 9 bases. Trimming at V came to 0 bases and at J to 7 bases, leaving 1 base not matched to a gene. This CDR3 is built from 13 residues. CDR1 SGHRS and CDR2 YFSETQ come from the germline V gene. The CDR3 protein is CASSLGGQGEAFF. DNA for the CDR3: TGCGCCAGCAGCTTGGGGGGACAGGGTGAAGCTTTCTTT.

The chain is built from TRBV7-3 and TRBJ2-1; D is unclear. Germline CDR1 SGHTA, CDR2 FQGTGA. The CDR3 loop spans 14 amino acids. V gave up 4 bases and J gave up 5 bases, with 12 bases separating them. The CDR3 nucleotides are TGTGCCAGCAGCTCAAGAGGCCCGGACAATGAGCAGTTCTTC. Translated: CASSSRGPDNEQFF.

The rearrangement links TRBV10-1 to TRBJ2-3; D gene uncertain. The ends were cut back, 4 bases at V and 2 bases at J, with 10 bases in the middle. Germline V lookup: CDR1 WNHNN, CDR2 SYGVQD (reference sequence). This CDR3 contains 14 residues. The CDR3 loop reads CASSGTGPTDTQYF. DNA of the CDR3: TGCGCCAGCAGTGGAACCGGTCCCACAGATACGCAGTATTTT.

V is TRBV4-2 and J is TRBJ1-2, with D possibly being TRBD1 (6 bases). V dropped 2 bases and J dropped 2 bases, with 15 bases sitting between them. Germline-derived CDR1 and CDR2 are LGHNA and YNFKEQ. The CDR3 has 16 residues. The CDR3 sequence: CASSQTGRAYNYGYTF. The CDR3 nucleotides are TGTGCCAGCAGCCAAACAGGGCGCGCGTACAACTATGGCTACACCTTC.

The J gene is TRBJ1-1, the V gene TRBV5-5, with TRBD1 matching 7 bases. From germline, CDR1 is SGHKS and CDR2 YYEKEE (reference sequence). The CDR3 consists of 14 residues. J lost 3 bases, V lost 4 bases, and 6 bases had no gene match. The DNA for the CDR3 is TGTGCCAGCAGCGACAGGGCTTGGGACACTGAAGCTTTCTTT. Amino acid sequence: CASSDRAWDTEAFF.

This sequence joins TRBV19 and TRBJ1-2, with D tentatively TRBD1 (6 bases). V was cut by 1 base and J by 4 bases, with 16 bases left in between. This CDR3 is built from 16 residues. Per the germline V gene, CDR1 is LNHDA and CDR2 is SQIVND (reference sequence). In DNA, the CDR3 is TGTGCCAGTAGTATAGGCGGAGGGGGGCAGCCCTATGGCTACACCTTC. Its translation: CASSIGGGGQPYGYTF. Complete variable domain (other parts from reference TRBV19 and TRBJ1-2): DGGITQSPKYLFRKEGQNVTLSCEQNLNHDAMYWYRQDPGQGLRLIYYSQIVNDFQKGDIAEGYSVSREKKESFPLTVTSAQKNPTAFYLCASSIGGGGQPYGYTFGSGTRLTVV.